Presented here are 25 T cell receptor beta chains from one specimen sequenced in a study of T cells after yellow fever vaccination (dated by TCRdb to the late 2010s). The protocol used for the library was 5' RACE. Sequenced on an Illumina HiSeq 2500. Clones were called with MiXCR by TCRdb after fastp trimmed the public reads at Q25, and only in-frame beta chains were retained. Each entry is one CDR3 protein sequence, shown with its most common DNA and genes. The sample contains about 400,000 distinct CDR3 sequences, roughly 6.1% of them found a single time. Clones ranked in the top ten supply over 14% of the sample. The treatment or condition label of this sample denotes: live attenuated yellow fever vaccine strain. The sample consisted of PBMCs, taken 5 days after the yellow fever booster vaccination. These receptors all stem from a man aged 25 to 40 who received the YFV17D yellow fever vaccine.

The CDR3 DNA reads TGTGCCAGCAGCCAAGATCTGCTAGCGGAATCCTACGAGCAGTACTTC. Its protein is CASSQDLLAESYEQYF. This sequence joins TRBV4-2 and TRBJ2-7; TRBD2 matches 7 bases. V gave up 0 bases and J gave up 1 base; unmatched junction bases: 6. The germline CDR1 and CDR2 sequences are LGHNA and YNFKEQ. The CDR3 has 16 residues.

This clonotype was observed a handful of times. The chain couples TRBV2 to TRBJ2-2; a weak D match, TRBD2 (5 bases). Germline assignment: CDR1 SNHLY and CDR2 FYNNEI. Trimming stripped 7 bases from V and 3 bases from J, with 9 bases between. CDR3 length: 13 residues. This chain's CDR3 is CASTERDTGELFF. The CDR3 DNA follows: TGTGCCAGCACCGAGAGGGACACCGGGGAGCTGTTTTTT.

In this sample, this clonotype turned up a few times. The rearrangement joins TRBV28 to TRBJ2-5; perhaps TRBD1 as D (6 bases). From germline, CDR1 is MDHEN and CDR2 SYDVKM. The CDR3 is made up of 15 amino acids. Trimming stripped 4 bases from V and 2 bases from J, with 14 bases between. The CDR3 is CASSSRPQGQETQYF. The CDR3 nucleotides read TGTGCCAGCAGTTCGAGACCACAGGGTCAAGAGACCCAGTACTTC.

This clonotype was counted ten times or more. V usage is TRBV21-1 and J usage is TRBJ2-7; the table's TRBD2 call for D was not verified on the DNA. TRBV21-1 is listed as a pseudogene. The CDR3 covers 15 residues. CDR3 nucleotide sequence: TGTGCCAGCAGCAAAGAAACGGGAATAGCGGACGAGCAGTACTTC. It encodes CASSKETGIADEQYF.

This clonotype was detected many times. The chain couples TRBV7-9 to TRBJ2-7; a possible D gene is TRBD2 (7 bases). This CDR3 comprises 15 residues. V was pared by 6 bases and J by 1 base, with 16 bases between. The V gene's germline CDR1 is SEHNR and CDR2 FQNEAQ (reference sequence). The CDR3 nucleotides are TGTGCCAGCAGAATAGGGGGGGACCAATCCTACGAGCAGTACTTC. Translated: CASRIGGDQSYEQYF. Drawing the rest from reference TRBV7-9 and TRBJ2-7, the complete variable domain is DTGVSQNPRHKITKRGQNVTFRCDPISEHNRLYWYRQTLGQGPEFLTYFQNEAQLEKSRLLSDRFSAERPKGSFSTLEIQRTEQGDSAMYLCASRIGGDQSYEQYFGPGTRLTVT.

This clonotype was detected ten times or more. The chain employs TRBV24-1 and TRBJ2-5; D is tentatively TRBD1 or TRBD2 (5 bases each). Deletions cut 4 bases from V and 3 bases from J, with 17 bases between. Germline V CDR1 and CDR2: KGHDR, SFDVKD. This CDR3 spans 16 amino acids. CDR3 DNA sequence: TGTGCCACCAGTGACTCCCGGGACCCAAAAGAAGAGACCCAGTACTTC. Translated, it gives CATSDSRDPKEETQYF.

This clonotype was detected ten times or more. The chain has TRBV5-5 and TRBJ2-1, with D possibly being TRBD1 or TRBD2 (5 bases each). The CDR3 has 15 residues. The germline V gene has CDR1 SGHKS and CDR2 YYEKEE (reference sequence). Between the trimmed V and J ends, which lost 1 base and 4 bases, there was a span of 12 bases. The CDR3 region is CASSLSPGPYNEQFF. CDR3 DNA: TGTGCCAGCAGCTTGTCACCGGGGCCATACAATGAGCAGTTCTTC.

This clonotype came up a few times. The chain couples TRBV20-1 to TRBJ2-1, with 8 bases matching TRBD2. Germline V gene sequence: CDR1 DFQATT, CDR2 SNEGSKA (reference sequence). The CDR3 is 13 amino acids. V was pared by 6 bases and J by 4 bases, with 5 bases of the junction left unmatched. CDR3: CSAKIAGYNEQFF. CDR3 nucleotide sequence: TGCAGTGCCAAAATAGCGGGGTACAATGAGCAGTTCTTC.

This clonotype was seen only a few times. The chain links TRBV20-1 to TRBJ2-2, with 10 bases fitting TRBD2. The CDR3 consists of 16 residues. J was trimmed by 7 bases and V by 0 bases; bases with no gene match: 8. Looked up from germline, CDR1 is DFQATT and CDR2 is SNEGSKA (reference sequence). The CDR3 loop reads CSARDQASGSIGELFF. The CDR3 coding sequence is TGCAGTGCTAGAGATCAGGCTAGCGGGAGTATCGGGGAGCTGTTTTTT.

This clonotype was picked up many times. V is TRBV20-1 and J is TRBJ2-5; 13 bases match TRBD2. From germline, CDR1 is DFQATT and CDR2 SNEGSKA (reference sequence). This CDR3 has 14 amino acids. Trimming cost V 0 bases and J 11 bases; bases outside gene matches: 6. CDR3 DNA sequence: TGCAGTGCTAGAGATGTGACTAGCGGGAGGCGACAGTACTTC. Translation gives CSARDVTSGRRQYF.

This clonotype was picked up a small number of times. CDR3 sequence reads: CASSWWTGAATGELFF. In DNA form, the CDR3 reads TGCGCCAGCAGCTGGTGGACAGGGGCAGCCACCGGGGAGCTGTTTTTT. The rearrangement uses TRBV5-1 and TRBJ2-2; 9 bases line up with TRBD1. The germline V gene encodes CDR1 SGHRS and CDR2 YFSETQ. V lost 3 bases to trimming and J lost 4 bases; unmatched junction nucleotides: 7. The CDR3 sequence is 16 residues long.

At least ten counts were recorded for this clonotype. V is TRBV6-5 and J is TRBJ2-5, with 11 nucleotides matching TRBD2. The CDR3 length is 15 residues. Germline assignment: CDR1 MNHEY and CDR2 SVGAGI. V was clipped by 6 bases and J by 7 bases; unmatched bases: 10. The CDR3 sequence is CASRTGTSGPGTQYF. For the CDR3, the DNA is TGTGCCAGCAGGACCGGGACTAGCGGCCCGGGGACCCAGTACTTC.

This clonotype has just a few counts. The J gene is TRBJ1-5, the V gene TRBV6-4; 7 nucleotides align to TRBD1. Germline V CDR1 and CDR2: MRHNA, SNTAGT. This CDR3 region has 13 residues. V lost 7 bases and J lost 5; bases outside the gene matches: 5. As DNA, the CDR3 is TGTGCCAGCACGTGGGACAGAGATCAGCCCCAGCATTTT. Protein product: CASTWDRDQPQHF.

This clonotype was picked up many times. This chain links TRBV4-3 with TRBJ2-7; no firm D call. This CDR3 has 17 residues. CDR1 LGHNA and CDR2 YSLEER come from the germline V gene. Trimming took off 0 bases at V and 3 bases at J, with 18 bases between the two ends. The CDR3: CASSQDKGTSVIYEQYF. CDR3 coding DNA: TGCGCCAGCAGCCAAGATAAAGGCACTTCCGTCATCTACGAGCAGTACTTC.

The chain joins TRBV6-1 to TRBJ2-1, with 10 bases fitting TRBD1. Germline V lookup: CDR1 MNHNS, CDR2 SASEGT. The CDR3 runs to 13 residues. After removal of 9 bases from V and 7 bases from J, the junction contained 6 bases not matched to a gene. CDR3 residues: CASRQGAGNEQFF. Written as DNA, the CDR3 is TGTGCCAGTAGACAGGGGGCGGGTAATGAGCAGTTCTTC.

The chain employs TRBV19 and TRBJ2-4, with D possibly TRBD1 on 5 matching bases. V gave up 6 bases and J gave up 0 bases, with 12 bases separating them. The CDR3 runs to 15 residues. Per the germline V gene, CDR1 is LNHDA and CDR2 is SQIVND (reference sequence). CDR3 coding DNA: TGTGCCAGTAGGAAGACAGATATAGCCAAAAACATTCAGTACTTC. It is translated as CASRKTDIAKNIQYF. The entire variable domain, with the rest obtained from reference TRBV19 and TRBJ2-4, is as follows: DGGITQSPKYLFRKEGQNVTLSCEQNLNHDAMYWYRQDPGQGLRLIYYSQIVNDFQKGDIAEGYSVSREKKESFPLTVTSAQKNPTAFYLCASRKTDIAKNIQYFGAGTRLSVL.

The rearrangement joins TRBV5-1 to TRBJ2-3, with D hard to call. The CDR3 totals 14 residues. Germline CDR1 is SGHRS and CDR2 is YFSETQ. Trimming left V 0 bases short and J 5 bases short, with 10 bases between. CDR3 DNA: TGCGCCAGCAGCTTGGAGGCTAGTCGAGATACGCAGTATTTT. It specifies CASSLEASRDTQYF.

The rearrangement uses TRBV6-2 or TRBV6-3 and TRBJ2-2; tentatively, D is TRBD1 (5 bases). V was pared by 6 bases and J by 9 bases, with 14 bases between. The CDR3 runs to 13 residues. Germline CDR1 and CDR2: MNHEY and SVGEGT. CDR3 bases: TGTGCCAGCAGCTTAAACAGGATCCGGGAGCTGTTTTTT. It is translated as CASSLNRIRELFF.

J is TRBJ1-1 and V is TRBV7-6, with unresolved D. Trimming took 1 base from V and 0 from J, leaving 9 bases between them. This CDR3 spans 15 amino acids. Germline V gene data show CDR1 as SGHVS and CDR2 as FNYEAQ. The CDR3 is CASSLGSGMNTEAFF. Here the CDR3 DNA reads TGTGCCAGCAGCTTAGGGAGTGGGATGAACACTGAAGCTTTCTTT.

This clonotype was picked up many times. This chain joins TRBV6-1 and TRBJ2-7, with D possibly TRBD2 on 6 matching bases. V was cut by 6 bases and J by 1 base, with 13 bases left in between. Germline lookup yields CDR1 MNHNS and CDR2 SASEGT. The CDR3 is 14 residues long. The CDR3 DNA follows: TGTGCCAGCAGAAAAGCGGGTCCTTCCTACGAGCAGTACTTC. Protein product: CASRKAGPSYEQYF.

The rearrangement uses TRBV29-1 and TRBJ2-1; the D gene is possibly TRBD2 (6 bases). Germline lookup yields CDR1 SQVTM and CDR2 ANQGSEA. This CDR3 comprises 12 residues. V lost 5 bases and J lost 10, with 15 bases in between. The CDR3 nucleotides are TGCAGCGTTACACTCGGGGCGGGGGAGCAGTTCTTC. This encodes CSVTLGAGEQFF.

The chain has TRBV20-1 and TRBJ2-2; TRBD2 is a possible D gene (6 bases). The V and J ends lost 4 bases and 8 bases respectively, with 11 bases between them. This CDR3 spans 12 amino acids. Germline CDR1 reads DFQATT; CDR2 reads SNEGSKA (reference sequence). CDR3 nucleotide sequence: TGCAGTGCTACGGGAGAATTGGGGGAGCTGTTTTTT. Translation gives CSATGELGELFF.

This clonotype was seen at least ten times. The chain recombines TRBV5-8 with TRBJ1-1, with 10 bases matching TRBD1. The J segment lost 5 bases and the V segment lost 5 bases, leaving 6 bases of the junction unmatched. CDR1 and CDR2 from the germline V gene are SGHTS and YDEGEE. The CDR3 is made up of 14 amino acids. The chain's CDR3 is CASRLGQGDTEAFF. The CDR3 DNA follows: TGTGCCAGCAGACTCGGACAGGGGGATACTGAAGCTTTCTTT.

This clonotype has at least ten counts. This chain links TRBV5-5 with TRBJ2-1, with 7 bases matching TRBD2. The length of the CDR3 is 15 residues. Germline V lookup: CDR1 SGHKS, CDR2 YYEKEE (reference sequence). V shed 1 base, J shed 2 bases, and the junction held 3 bases outside the gene matches. CDR3 DNA: TGTGCCAGCAGCTTGTGGGGACTAACCTACAATGAGCAGTTCTTC. Protein sequence: CASSLWGLTYNEQFF.

As regards this clonotype: A read error may account for a junction end that differs from germline. This rearrangement joins TRBV20-1 to TRBJ2-5, with 13 positions matching TRBD2. Looked up from germline, CDR1 is DFQATT and CDR2 is SNEGSKA (reference sequence). The CDR3 has 16 amino acids. The CDR3 is CSATGTSGNLQATQYF. CDR3 DNA: TGCAGTGCCACCGGGACTAGCGGGAACCTACAAGCGACCCAGTACTTC.